This TCR beta chain was sequenced in a study of immune evolution from preneoplasia to lung adenocarcinoma. Study-wide findings and caveats: Normal lung had highest clonality; later lesions appeared denser, more diverse.

Remarks on this clone: No antigen is known for it.

Measured with immunoSEQ multiplex PCR; TCRdb has only the in-frame clones, and not every one. Of more than 5,000 clones listed, over 65% are singletons. From germline, CDR1 is ENHRY and CDR2 SYGVKD. The CDR3 sequence is 14 residues long. With 6 bases removed from V and 1 base from J, the gap between germline ends came to 12 bases. This clonotype was obtained from a person between 55 and 80 years old with lung adenocarcinoma. The chain carries TRBV10-3 and TRBJ1-1, with a tentative D call TRBD1 (5 bases). The sequenced sample was FFPE lung adenocarcinoma in situ tissue. DNA of the CDR3: TGTGCCATCAGCCTGGGACCCTCGAACACTGAAGCTTTCTTT. Translation gives CAISLGPSNTEAFF.